What follows are 8 T cell receptor beta chains derived from one specimen sequenced in a study of T cell responses to AZD1222 COVID-19 vaccine. TCRdb's table, derived via immunoSEQ multiplex PCR, lists solely in-frame clones and lacks some. The table has about 200,000 clones, 85% to 95% seen once. Sample: peripheral blood, taken 28 days after the second AZD1222 dose. The receptors were gathered from an adult who received the AZD1222 COVID-19 vaccine.

The V gene is TRBV6-5, the J gene TRBJ2-7, with D possibly being TRBD2 (6 bases). Trimming stripped 10 bases from V and 1 base from J, with 20 bases between. The CDR3 covers 15 residues. CDR1 and CDR2 from the germline V gene are MNHEY and SVGAGI. The CDR3 DNA sequence: TGTGCCACCAACCGGGGTGGCGGGGTATCCTACGAGCAGTACTTC. It encodes CATNRGGGVSYEQYF.

The V call is TRBV20-1, the J call TRBJ1-2; 7 bases align to TRBD1. The CDR3 covers 9 residues. Germline V gene lookup returns CDR1 DFQATT and CDR2 SNEGSKA (reference sequence). DNA for the CDR3: TGCAGGACAGGGAACGGCTACACCTTC. This encodes CRTGNGYTF.

V is TRBV20-1 and J is TRBJ2-5, with TRBD2 as a possible D gene (6 bases). From germline, CDR1 is DFQATT and CDR2 SNEGSKA (reference sequence). V shed 3 bases and J shed 5 bases, with 25 bases lying between them. CDR3 length: 17 residues. CDR3 sequence reads: CSASWEESGKERETQYF. Here the CDR3 DNA reads TGCAGTGCTAGTTGGGAGGAGAGCGGAAAGGAGCGGGAGACCCAGTACTTC.

V usage is TRBV10-2 and J usage is TRBJ1-2; D may be TRBD1 (6 bases). Deletions cut 3 bases from V and 7 bases from J, with 12 bases between. The CDR3 covers 13 residues. The germline CDR1 and CDR2 sequences are WSHSY and SAAADI. For the CDR3, the DNA is TGCGCCAGCAGTGACACAGGGAGGGGTGGCTACACCTTC. The encoded protein is CASSDTGRGGYTF.

This sequence joins TRBV3-1 (or the pseudogene TRBV3-2) and TRBJ2-3; tentative D call: TRBD1 (6 bases). The V end lost 5 bases, the J end lost 5 bases, and 11 bases lay between the germline ends. The CDR3 extends over 13 amino acids. CDR1 is LGHDT and CDR2 is YNNKEL in the germline V gene (reference sequence). CDR3 nucleotides: TGTGCCAGCAGCGAGGGGGTGAAAGATACGCAGTATTTT. Protein: CASSEGVKDTQYF.

The J gene is TRBJ1-4, the V gene TRBV3-1 (or the pseudogene TRBV3-2); D not resolved. The CDR3 covers 14 residues. V was trimmed by 4 bases and J by 6 bases, leaving 12 bases between them. Germline assignment: CDR1 LGHDT and CDR2 YNNKEL (reference sequence). CDR3 sequence: CASSRGGQDEKLFF. The CDR3 DNA sequence: TGTGCCAGCAGCCGAGGAGGGCAGGATGAAAAACTGTTTTTT.

The genes are TRBV18 and TRBJ1-1; no firm D call. There are 14 residues in the CDR3. Trimming removed 3 bases at V and 3 bases at J, with 11 bases between. Germline values: CDR1 KGHSH, CDR2 LQKENI. CDR3 loop: CASSPSEGDTEAFF. The CDR3 coding sequence is TGTGCCAGCTCACCGTCCGAGGGTGACACTGAAGCTTTCTTT.

This clone was seen a single time. A junction end diverges from the germline sequence, so it may reflect a read error. The chain links TRBV18 to TRBJ2-7; 8 nucleotides align to TRBD1. The CDR3 is 13 amino acids. From germline, CDR1 is KGHSH and CDR2 LQKENI. The CDR3 reads CASSPPGQALFDF. The CDR3 nucleotides read TGTGCCAGCTCACCTCCGGGACAGGCGCTGTTCGACTTC.